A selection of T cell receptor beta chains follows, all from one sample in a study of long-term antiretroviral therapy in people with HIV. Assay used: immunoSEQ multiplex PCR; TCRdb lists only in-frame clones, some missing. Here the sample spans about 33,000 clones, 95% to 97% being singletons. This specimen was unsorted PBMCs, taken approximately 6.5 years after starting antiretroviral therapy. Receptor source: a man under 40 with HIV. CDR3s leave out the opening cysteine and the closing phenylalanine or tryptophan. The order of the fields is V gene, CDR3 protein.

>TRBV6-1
ASRGLYEQY
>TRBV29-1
SVGVQNNSPLH
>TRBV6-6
ASSWTGTETQY
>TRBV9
ASSVAGNTIY
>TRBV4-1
ASSQDGGYGYT
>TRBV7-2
ASSSELYYGYT
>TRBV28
ASSLGTGYEQY
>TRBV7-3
ASSDEGRKTQY
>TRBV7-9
ASSLSSGRAYNEQF
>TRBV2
ASSGVTGTEAF
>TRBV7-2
ASSPRRDRVYFDTQY
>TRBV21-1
ASSKVRDGGSYEQY
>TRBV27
ASSLSSTHYEQY
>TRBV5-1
ASRTFPGLADSYNEQF
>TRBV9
ASSVGQSKETQY
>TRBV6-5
ASSYNFGTRYGYT
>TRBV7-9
ASSFVGTGSAF
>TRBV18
ASSPRGAEAF
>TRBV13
ASSATGAPREQY
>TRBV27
ATRRVISEETQY
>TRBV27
ASSQNTGELF
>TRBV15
ATSSLVSLGLGTQY
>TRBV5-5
ASSAEGYEQY
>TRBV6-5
ASSAGTDYKRLF
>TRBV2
ASKSAGGLHNEQF
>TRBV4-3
ASSQDWQGVDNEQF
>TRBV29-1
SKIWTASGVEAF
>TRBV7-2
ASSFDHEQF
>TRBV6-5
ASNRARGYEQY
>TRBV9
ASSTRQGGAYEQY
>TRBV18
ASSYAPNTEAF
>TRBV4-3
ASSQVLTNEQF
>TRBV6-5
ASSATGGAQETQY
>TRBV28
ASIRGTEAF
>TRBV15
ATSVNGGTDTQY
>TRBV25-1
ASSANRVPGANVLT
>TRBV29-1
SVMLGELF
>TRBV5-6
ASRGQGRGTDTQY
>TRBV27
ASGKTRQGPETQY
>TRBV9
ASSQGGSGANVLT
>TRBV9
ASRNPKRTDFSGANVLT
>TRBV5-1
ASSLFNEQF
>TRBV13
ASSPGGRSYEQY
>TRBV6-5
ATSRGPMSQPQH
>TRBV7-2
ASSLSRQNNSPLH
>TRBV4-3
ASSHERPSGELF
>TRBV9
ASSVLSTSRTDTQY
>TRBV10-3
AIKASYNSPLH
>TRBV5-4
ASTETENEVSPLH